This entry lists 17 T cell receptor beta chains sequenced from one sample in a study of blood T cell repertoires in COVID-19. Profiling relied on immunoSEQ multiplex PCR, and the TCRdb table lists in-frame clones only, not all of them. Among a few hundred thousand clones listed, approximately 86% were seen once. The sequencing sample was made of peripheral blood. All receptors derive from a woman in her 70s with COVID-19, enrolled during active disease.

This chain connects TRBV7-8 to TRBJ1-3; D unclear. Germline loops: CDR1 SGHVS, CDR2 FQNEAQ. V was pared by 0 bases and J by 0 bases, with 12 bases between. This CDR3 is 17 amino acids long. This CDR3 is CASSLADWGGSGNTIYF. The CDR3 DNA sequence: TGTGCCAGCAGCTTAGCGGATTGGGGAGGCTCTGGAAACACCATATATTTT. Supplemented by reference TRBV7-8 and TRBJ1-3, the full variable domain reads GAGVSQSPRYKVAKRGQDVALRCDPISGHVSLFWYQQALGQGPEFLTYFQNEAQLDKSGLPSDRFFAERPEGSVSTLKIQRTQQEDSAVYLCASSLADWGGSGNTIYFGEGSWLTVV.

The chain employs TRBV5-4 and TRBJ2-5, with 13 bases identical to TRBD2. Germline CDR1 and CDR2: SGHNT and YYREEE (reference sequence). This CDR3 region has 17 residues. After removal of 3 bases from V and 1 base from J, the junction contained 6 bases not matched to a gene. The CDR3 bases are TGTGCCAGCAGCTCCGGGACTAGCGGGGCCCTCCAAGAGACCCAGTACTTC. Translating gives CASSSGTSGALQETQYF. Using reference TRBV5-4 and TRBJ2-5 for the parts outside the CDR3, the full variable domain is ETGVTQSPTHLIKTRGQQVTLRCSSQSGHNTVSWYQQALGQGPQFIFQYYREEENGRGNFPPRFSGLQFPNYSSELNVNALELDDSALYLCASSSGTSGALQETQYFGPGTRLLVL.

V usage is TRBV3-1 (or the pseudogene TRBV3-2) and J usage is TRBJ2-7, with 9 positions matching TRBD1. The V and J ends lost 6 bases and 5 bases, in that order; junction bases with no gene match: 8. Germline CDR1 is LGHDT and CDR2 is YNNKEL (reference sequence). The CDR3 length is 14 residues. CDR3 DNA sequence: TGTGCCAGCAGGGACAGGGGTGGGGTCGACGAGCAGTACTTC. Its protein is CASRDRGGVDEQYF.

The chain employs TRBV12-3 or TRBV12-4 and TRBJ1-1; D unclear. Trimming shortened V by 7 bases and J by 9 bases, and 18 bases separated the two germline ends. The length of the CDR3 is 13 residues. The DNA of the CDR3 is TGTGCCAGCAATCCGGGTAACCCACCCCAAGCTTTCTTT. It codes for CASNPGNPPQAFF.

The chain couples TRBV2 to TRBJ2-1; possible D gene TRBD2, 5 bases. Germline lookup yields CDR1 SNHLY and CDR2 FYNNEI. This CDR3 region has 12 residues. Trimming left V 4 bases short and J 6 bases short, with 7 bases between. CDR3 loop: CASSVGSNEQFF. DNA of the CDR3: TGTGCCAGCAGTGTAGGGAGCAATGAGCAGTTCTTC.

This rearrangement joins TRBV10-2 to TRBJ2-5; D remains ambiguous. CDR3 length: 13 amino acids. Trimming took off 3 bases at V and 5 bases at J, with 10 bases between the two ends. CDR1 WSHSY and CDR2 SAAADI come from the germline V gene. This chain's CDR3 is CASSDLAYETQYF. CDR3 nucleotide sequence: TGCGCCAGCAGTGACCTCGCGTACGAGACCCAGTACTTC.

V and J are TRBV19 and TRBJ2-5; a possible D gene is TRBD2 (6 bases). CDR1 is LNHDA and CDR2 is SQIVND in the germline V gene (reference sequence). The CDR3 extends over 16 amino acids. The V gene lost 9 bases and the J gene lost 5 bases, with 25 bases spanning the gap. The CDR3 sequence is CASLRWGVSYKETQYF. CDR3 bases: TGTGCCAGCCTACGTTGGGGGGTCTCATATAAGGAGACCCAGTACTTC.

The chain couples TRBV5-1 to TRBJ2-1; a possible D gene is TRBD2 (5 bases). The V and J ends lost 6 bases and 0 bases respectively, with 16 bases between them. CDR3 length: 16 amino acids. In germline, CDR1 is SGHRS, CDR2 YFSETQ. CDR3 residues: CASTRRTGSSYNEQFF. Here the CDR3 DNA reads TGCGCCAGCACCCGCCGGACGGGAAGCTCCTACAATGAGCAGTTCTTC.

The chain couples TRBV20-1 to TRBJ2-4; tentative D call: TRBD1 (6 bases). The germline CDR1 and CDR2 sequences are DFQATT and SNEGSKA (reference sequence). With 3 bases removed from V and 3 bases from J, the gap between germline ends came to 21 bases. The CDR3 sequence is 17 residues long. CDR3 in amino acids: CSASSGVFSGVKNIQYF. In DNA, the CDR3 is TGCAGTGCTAGTTCAGGGGTTTTTTCCGGGGTCAAAAACATTCAGTACTTC.

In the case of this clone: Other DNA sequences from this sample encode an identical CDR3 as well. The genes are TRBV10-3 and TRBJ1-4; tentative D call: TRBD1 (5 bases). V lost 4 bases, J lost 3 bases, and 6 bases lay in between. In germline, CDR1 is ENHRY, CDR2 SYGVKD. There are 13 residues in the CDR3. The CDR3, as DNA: TGTGCCATCAGTGCAGGGTCTAATGAAAAACTGTTTTTT. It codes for CAISAGSNEKLFF.

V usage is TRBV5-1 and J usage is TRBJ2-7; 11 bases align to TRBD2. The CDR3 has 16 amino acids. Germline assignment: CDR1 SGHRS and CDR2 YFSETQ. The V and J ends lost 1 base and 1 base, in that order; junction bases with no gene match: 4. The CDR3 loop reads CASSLNLAGGSYEQYF. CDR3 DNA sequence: TGCGCCAGCAGCTTGAACCTAGCGGGGGGATCCTACGAGCAGTACTTC.

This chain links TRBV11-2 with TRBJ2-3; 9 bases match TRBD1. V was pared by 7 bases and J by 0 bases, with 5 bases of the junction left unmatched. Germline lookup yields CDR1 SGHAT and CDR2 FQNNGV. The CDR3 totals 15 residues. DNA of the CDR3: TGTGCCAGCATCTCTGGGACAGGGAGCACAGATACGCAGTATTTT. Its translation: CASISGTGSTDTQYF. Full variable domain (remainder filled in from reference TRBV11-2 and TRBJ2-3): EAGVAQSPRYKIIEKRQSVAFWCNPISGHATLYWYQQILGQGPKLLIQFQNNGVVDDSQLPKDRFSAERLKGVDSTLKIQPAKLEDSAVYLCASISGTGSTDTQYFGPGTRLTVL.

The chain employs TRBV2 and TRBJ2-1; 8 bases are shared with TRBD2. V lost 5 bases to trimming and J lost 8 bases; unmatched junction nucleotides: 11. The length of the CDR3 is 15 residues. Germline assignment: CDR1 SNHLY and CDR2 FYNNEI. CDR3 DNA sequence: TGTGCCAGCAGTCAGAGCGGGGGCCTTTTTGATGAGCAGTTCTTC. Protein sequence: CASSQSGGLFDEQFF.

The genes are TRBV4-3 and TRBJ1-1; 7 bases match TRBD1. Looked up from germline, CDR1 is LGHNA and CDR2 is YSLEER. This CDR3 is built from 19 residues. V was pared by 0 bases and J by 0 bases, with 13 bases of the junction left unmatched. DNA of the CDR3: TGCGCCAGCAGCCAAGATGCAAGACGTGGACAGGCCTTGAACACTGAAGCTTTCTTT. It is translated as CASSQDARRGQALNTEAFF.

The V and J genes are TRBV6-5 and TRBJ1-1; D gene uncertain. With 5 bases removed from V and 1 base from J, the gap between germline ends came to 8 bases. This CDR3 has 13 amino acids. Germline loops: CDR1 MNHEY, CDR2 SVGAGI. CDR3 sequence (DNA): TGTGCCAGCAGTACCACTCGGAACACTGAAGCTTTCTTT. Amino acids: CASSTTRNTEAFF.

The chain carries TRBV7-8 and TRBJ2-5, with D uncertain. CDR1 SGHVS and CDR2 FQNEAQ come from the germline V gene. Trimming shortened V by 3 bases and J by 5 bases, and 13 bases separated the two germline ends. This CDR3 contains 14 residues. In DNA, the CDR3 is TGTGCCAGCAGCTTCGGGTCTCCAAGGGAGACCCAGTACTTC. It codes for CASSFGSPRETQYF.

The CDR3 DNA reads as TGTGCCAGCAGCCAAGAGGCGGCGGATCCATACAATGAGCAGTTCTTC. Its translation is CASSQEAADPYNEQFF. The rearrangement links TRBV3-1 (or the pseudogene TRBV3-2) to TRBJ2-1, with D unclear. This CDR3 has 16 amino acids. Germline assignment: CDR1 LGHDT and CDR2 YNNKEL (reference sequence). V lost 0 bases to trimming and J lost 4 bases, with 13 bases between them.